What follows are 28 T cell receptor beta chains derived from one specimen sequenced in a study of T cells in localized non-small cell lung cancer. Data came from immunoSEQ multiplex PCR; TCRdb stores just in-frame clones and leaves some out. Here the sample spans fewer than 2,000 clones, 22% being singletons. The material sequenced was normal lung tissue next to the tumor, taken before any cancer treatment. The receptors stem from a man aged 35-75 years with stage I lung adenocarcinoma.

This clone has only a few counts. V usage is TRBV28 and J usage is TRBJ2-7, with 9 positions matching TRBD2. This CDR3 has 16 residues. CDR1 is MDHEN, CDR2 SYDVKM, per germline. Germline trimming cut 5 bases from V and 2 bases from J; bases unmatched to any gene: 10. CDR3 loop: CASSDQLAGGAYEQYF. CDR3 nucleotides: TGTGCCAGCAGTGATCAACTAGCGGGTGGTGCCTACGAGCAGTACTTC.

This clone is medium-sized within its sample. The chain recombines TRBV11-3 with TRBJ1-2; D not resolved. The V and J ends lost 0 bases and 0 bases respectively, with 11 bases between them. Germline lookup yields CDR1 SGHNT and CDR2 YENEEA. This CDR3 is 16 amino acids long. CDR3 DNA sequence: TGTGCCAGCAGCTTAGAGGAGGGCCTCTCTAACTATGGCTACACCTTC. It specifies CASSLEEGLSNYGYTF.

This chain joins TRBV6-1 and TRBJ2-3; 9 bases map to TRBD2. The V gene end was trimmed by 1 base and the J gene end by 3 bases; junction bases not matched to a gene: 2. The germline gives CDR1 MNHNS, CDR2 SASEGT. CDR3 length: 15 residues. The CDR3 nucleotides read TGTGCCAGCAGTGAAGATAGCGGGGGAACAGATACGCAGTATTTT. It specifies CASSEDSGGTDTQYF.

Only a few counts were recorded for this clone. V is TRBV30 and J is TRBJ2-7, with D unresolved. This CDR3 contains 11 residues. Trimming cost V 3 bases and J 4 bases, with 7 bases left between them. Germline V lookup: CDR1 GTSNPN, CDR2 SVGIG (reference sequence). The CDR3 sequence is CAWRLDYEQYF. CDR3 sequence (DNA): TGTGCCTGGAGACTCGATTACGAGCAGTACTTC.

The CDR3 loop reads CARGGRNTGELFF. Written as DNA, the CDR3 is TGTGCCCGAGGCGGGCGGAACACCGGGGAGCTGTTTTTT. V and J are TRBV2 and TRBJ2-2; D is possibly TRBD2 (5 bases). V lost 11 bases and J lost 1, with 11 bases in between. The CDR3 is 13 amino acids. Germline V gene sequence: CDR1 SNHLY, CDR2 FYNNEI.

This clone is termed medium-sized. This chain links TRBV6-8 with TRBJ2-3; 7 positions match TRBD2. J lost 5 bases, V lost 8 bases, and 16 bases had no gene match. Germline CDR1 and CDR2: MNHGY and SAAAGT. The CDR3 covers 16 residues. The CDR3 loop reads CASGGVSDRRLDTQYF. The CDR3 DNA sequence: TGTGCCAGCGGGGGGGTTTCAGACAGACGGTTAGATACGCAGTATTTT.

This clone was seen more than once but under ten times. The chain has TRBV14 and TRBJ2-7, with 8 bases that match TRBD2. Germline V gives CDR1 SGHDN, CDR2 FVKESK. The CDR3 length is 15 residues. Trimming took 4 bases from V and 7 from J; bases not matched to a gene: 12. The CDR3 loop reads CASSRRGAGGYEQYF. DNA of the CDR3: TGTGCCAGCAGCCGCCGAGGGGCGGGAGGTTATGAGCAGTACTTC.

The chain recombines TRBV10-2 with TRBJ2-5; TRBD1 matches at 9 bases. CDR3 length equals 16 residues. Germline V gene sequence: CDR1 WSHSY, CDR2 SAAADI. The ends lost 6 bases at V and 3 bases at J; junction bases unmatched: 11. The CDR3 region has the DNA TGCGCCAGCAGCGACACTTATCGGGACAGGGAAGAGACCCAGTACTTC. This translates into CASSDTYRDREETQYF.

This clone was counted a single time. This rearrangement joins TRBV18 to TRBJ2-5; D tentatively fits TRBD1 or TRBD2 (5 bases each). CDR1 KGHSH and CDR2 LQKENI come from the germline V gene. This CDR3 region has 15 residues. Between the trimmed V and J ends, which lost 3 bases and 1 base, there was a span of 12 bases. CDR3 bases: TGTGCCAGCTCACCCCAAAAGGGGAGCCAAGAGACCCAGTACTTC. Its protein is CASSPQKGSQETQYF.

The genes are TRBV28 and TRBJ1-4, with 8 bases that match TRBD1. Germline V gene data show CDR1 as MDHEN and CDR2 as SYDVKM. J was trimmed by 7 bases and V by 4 bases; bases with no gene match: 5. The length of the CDR3 is 14 residues. The CDR3 coding sequence is TGTGCCAGCAGTTCAGGACAGGGTGGTGAAAAACTGTTTTTT. Its protein product is CASSSGQGGEKLFF.

This clone appeared a few times. This rearrangement joins TRBV19 to TRBJ1-1, with D possibly being TRBD1 (5 bases). This CDR3 region has 15 residues. V was pared by 6 bases and J by 0 bases, with 14 bases between. Germline V gene sequence: CDR1 LNHDA, CDR2 SQIVND (reference sequence). CDR3 residues: CASSHTQGVNTEAFF. The CDR3 DNA sequence: TGTGCCAGTAGCCATACCCAGGGCGTGAACACTGAAGCTTTCTTT.

J is TRBJ2-4 and V is TRBV2, with 11 bases identical to TRBD2. The V and J ends lost 4 bases and 0 bases, in that order; junction bases with no gene match: 8. This CDR3 is built from 18 residues. Germline V lookup: CDR1 SNHLY, CDR2 FYNNEI. The CDR3 loop reads CASSGGSGRALAKNIQYF. CDR3 in DNA: TGTGCCAGCAGTGGGGGTAGCGGGAGGGCCCTAGCCAAAAACATTCAGTACTTC.

V usage is TRBV11-3 and J usage is TRBJ2-2, with 12 bases aligning to TRBD2. CDR1 is SGHNT, CDR2 YENEEA, per germline. V shed 5 bases, J shed 2 bases, and the junction held 9 bases outside the gene matches. CDR3 length equals 18 residues. The CDR3 reads CASSHPTSGRTNTGELFF. The CDR3 DNA is TGTGCCAGCAGCCACCCGACTAGCGGGAGAACCAACACCGGGGAGCTGTTTTTT.

This clone was seen a handful of times. The chain couples TRBV4-1 to TRBJ1-3; a weak D match, TRBD1 (5 bases). The germline V gene has CDR1 MGHRA and CDR2 YSYEKL. V dropped 4 bases and J dropped 4 bases, with 14 bases sitting between them. CDR3 length equals 15 residues. CDR3 DNA sequence: TGCGCCAGCAGCCTCGAAGGGGATTTGGGAAACACCATATATTTT. Translation gives CASSLEGDLGNTIYF.

V is TRBV1 and J is TRBJ2-1; the table's D call, TRBD1, has no DNA check behind it. TRBV1 is noted as a pseudogene. The CDR3 spans 14 residues. This CDR3 is CASRGTGSYNEQFF. The CDR3 DNA sequence: TGCGCCAGCAGAGGGACAGGGTCCTACAATGAGCAGTTCTTC.

V gene TRBV18 combines with J gene TRBJ2-7, with 7 nucleotides matching TRBD2. This CDR3 region has 16 residues. V shed 1 base, J shed 6 bases, and the junction held 12 bases outside the gene matches. The germline V gene encodes CDR1 KGHSH and CDR2 LQKENI. CDR3 in DNA: TGTGCCAGCTCACCACGAGGGTTTTCGGGGGAGGGCGAGCAGTACTTC. Translating gives CASSPRGFSGEGEQYF.

Written as DNA, the CDR3 is TGTGCCTGGAGTGTAAAGGAGGCTGGGCTTAATGAAAAACTGTTTTTT. This gives the protein CAWSVKEAGLNEKLFF. The rearrangement links TRBV30 to TRBJ1-4; D gene ambiguous. With 0 bases removed from V and 4 bases from J, the gap between germline ends came to 15 bases. The CDR3 is 16 amino acids. Germline assignment: CDR1 GTSNPN and CDR2 SVGIG (reference sequence). The full variable domain, in which reference TRBV30 and TRBJ1-4 provide the parts outside the CDR3, is SQTIHQWPATLVQPVGSPLSLECTVEGTSNPNLYWYRQAAGRGLQLLFYSVGIGQISSEVPQNLSASRPQDRQFILSSKKLLLSDSGFYLCAWSVKEAGLNEKLFFGSGTQLSVL.

This clone counts as medium-sized. The rearrangement uses TRBV11-3 and TRBJ1-1, with unresolved D. V was trimmed by 1 base and J by 1 base, leaving 7 bases between them. Germline loops: CDR1 SGHNT, CDR2 YENEEA. This CDR3 has 14 amino acids. CDR3 in amino acids: CASSLGGGNTEAFF. The CDR3 DNA reads TGTGCCAGCAGCTTAGGGGGAGGGAACACTGAAGCTTTCTTT.

This clone ranks as medium-sized (0.01 to 0.1%). The rearrangement uses TRBV11-3 and TRBJ2-1; TRBD2 matches at 13 bases. From germline, CDR1 is SGHNT and CDR2 YENEEA. Losses at the gene ends were 5 bases for V and 5 bases for J; bases not matched to a gene: 3. This CDR3 is 15 amino acids long. DNA for the CDR3: TGTGCCAGCAGCCGGACTAGCGGGAGACACAATGAGCAGTTCTTC. Translating gives CASSRTSGRHNEQFF.

This clone has a handful of counts. The J gene is TRBJ2-7, the V gene TRBV23-1; D gene ambiguous. TRBV23-1 is assigned to the ORF class and has an uncertain function. Trimming took 5 bases from V and 0 from J, leaving 20 bases between them. The CDR3 is made up of 17 amino acids. The CDR3 DNA follows: TGCGCCAGCAGTTCACGGACGGGTAGATTCCTCTCCTACGAGCAGTACTTC. This encodes CASSSRTGRFLSYEQYF.

This clone was seen just once. The chain joins TRBV19 to TRBJ2-4; TRBD1 matches 7 bases. V was pared by 8 bases and J by 4 bases, with 8 bases of the junction left unmatched. The germline CDR1 and CDR2 sequences are LNHDA and SQIVND (reference sequence). The CDR3 length is 14 residues. The CDR3 region has the DNA TGTGCCAGTCGCCAGCCGGGACAGAAAAACATTCAGTACTTC. Translating it yields CASRQPGQKNIQYF.

This clone was detected only a few times. The chain recombines TRBV28 with TRBJ2-7; 9 nucleotides agree with TRBD1. The germline V gene has CDR1 MDHEN and CDR2 SYDVKM. Losses at the gene ends were 4 bases for V and 2 bases for J; bases not matched to a gene: 6. CDR3 size: 15 residues. This CDR3 reads CASSSPGTGTYEQYF. CDR3 sequence (DNA): TGTGCCAGCAGTTCCCCCGGGACAGGGACCTACGAGCAGTACTTC.

By frequency in the sample, this clone is large. The identical CDR3 is also encoded by other nucleotide sequences in the sample. The chain uses TRBV19 and TRBJ1-5; D gene ambiguous. The CDR3 length is 12 residues. The V end was cut by 5 bases, the J end by 2 bases, with 4 bases between. The germline CDR1 and CDR2 sequences are LNHDA and SQIVND (reference sequence). CDR3 nucleotides: TGTGCCAGTAGTCTCCGCAATCAGCCCCAGCATTTT. Encoded protein: CASSLRNQPQHF.

CDR3 residues: CASSPYDRVNTEAFF. CDR3 DNA sequence: TGTGCCAGCAGTCCCTACGACAGGGTGAACACTGAAGCTTTCTTT. The rearrangement links TRBV6-8 to TRBJ1-1, with 7 positions matching TRBD1. V shed 5 bases and J 0 bases; nucleotides not matched to a gene: 6. Germline V gene sequence: CDR1 MNHGY, CDR2 SAAAGT. The CDR3 extends over 15 amino acids.

The CDR3 protein is CASNAGTSVYEQYF. The CDR3 DNA follows: TGTGCCAGTAATGCCGGGACTAGCGTCTACGAGCAGTACTTC. The J gene is TRBJ2-7, the V gene TRBV19; 10 nucleotides agree with TRBD2. This CDR3 region has 14 residues. Germline lookup yields CDR1 LNHDA and CDR2 SQIVND (reference sequence). J was trimmed by 3 bases and V by 7 bases; bases with no gene match: 6.

This clone has just one count. This rearrangement joins TRBV28 to TRBJ1-2; 12 positions agree with TRBD1. V was pared by 7 bases and J by 8 bases, with 14 bases of the junction left unmatched. Germline CDR1 is MDHEN and CDR2 is SYDVKM. The CDR3 has 16 residues. The CDR3 spells CASTLPQGTGGQGYTF. For the CDR3, the DNA is TGTGCCAGCACCCTCCCCCAAGGGACAGGGGGCCAGGGCTACACCTTC.

This chain connects TRBV29-1 to TRBJ2-1; tentative D call: TRBD1 (5 bases). From germline, CDR1 is SQVTM and CDR2 ANQGSEA. This CDR3 is 13 amino acids long. The V end lost 7 bases, the J end lost 6 bases, and 16 bases lay between the germline ends. DNA of the CDR3: TGCAGCGCTCCCCGTGATCAGGGCAATGAGCAGTTCTTC. This codes for CSAPRDQGNEQFF.

J is TRBJ1-1 and V is TRBV28, with 8 positions matching TRBD1. With 6 bases clipped from V and 1 base from J, the junction kept 7 bases outside the gene matches. The CDR3 extends over 15 amino acids. In germline, CDR1 is MDHEN, CDR2 SYDVKM. Here the CDR3 DNA reads TGTGCCAGCAGAGAGAGGACAGGGTGGAACACTGAAGCTTTCTTT. It codes for CASRERTGWNTEAFF.